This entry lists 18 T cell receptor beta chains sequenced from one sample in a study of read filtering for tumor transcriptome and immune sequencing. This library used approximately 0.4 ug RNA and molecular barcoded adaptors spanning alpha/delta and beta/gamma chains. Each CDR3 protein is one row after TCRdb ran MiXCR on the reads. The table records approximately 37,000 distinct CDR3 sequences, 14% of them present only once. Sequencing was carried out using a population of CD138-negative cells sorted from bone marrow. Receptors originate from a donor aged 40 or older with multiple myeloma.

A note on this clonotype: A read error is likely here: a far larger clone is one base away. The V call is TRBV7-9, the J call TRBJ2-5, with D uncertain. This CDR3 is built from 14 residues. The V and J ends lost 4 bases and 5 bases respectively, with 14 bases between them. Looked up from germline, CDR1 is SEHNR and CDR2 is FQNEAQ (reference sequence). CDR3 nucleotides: TGTGCCAGCAGCTCATCCGGGCCTGGGGAGACCCAGTACTTC. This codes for CASSSSGPGETQYF.

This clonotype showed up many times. CDR3 bases: TGCGCCAGCAGACGGGACAGGGACGAGCAGTACTTC. It specifies CASRRDRDEQYF. V and J are TRBV5-1 and TRBJ2-7, with 9 bases that match TRBD1. The trim removed 5 bases at V and 5 bases at J, leaving 2 bases unmatched. CDR3 length: 12 amino acids. Per germline, CDR1 SGHRS and CDR2 YFSETQ.

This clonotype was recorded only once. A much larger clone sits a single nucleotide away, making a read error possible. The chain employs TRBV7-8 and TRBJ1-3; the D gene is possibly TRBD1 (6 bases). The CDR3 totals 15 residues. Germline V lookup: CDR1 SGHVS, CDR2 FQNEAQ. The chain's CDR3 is CVSSLPGARGNTIYF. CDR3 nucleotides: TGTGTCAGCAGCTTACCGGGGGCGCGAGGAAACACCATATATTTT.

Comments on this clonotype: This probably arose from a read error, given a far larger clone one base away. The CDR3 region is CASSHNKARGSEQFF. In DNA, the CDR3 is TGTGCCAGCAGCCACAATAAAGCAAGGGGCAGTGAGCAGTTCTTC. The V gene is TRBV5-4, the J gene TRBJ2-1; a weak D match, TRBD1 (5 bases). Germline-derived CDR1 and CDR2 are SGHNT and YYREEE (reference sequence). CDR3 length: 15 amino acids. V was trimmed by 4 bases and J by 9 bases, leaving 20 bases between them.

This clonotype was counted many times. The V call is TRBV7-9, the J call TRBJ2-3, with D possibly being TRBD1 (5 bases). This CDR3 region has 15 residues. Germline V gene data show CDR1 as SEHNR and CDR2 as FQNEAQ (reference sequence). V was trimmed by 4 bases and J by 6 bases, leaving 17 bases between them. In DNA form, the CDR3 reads TGTGCCAGCAGCTCGCGCTCAGGGTTTATGGATACGCAGTATTTT. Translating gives CASSSRSGFMDTQYF.

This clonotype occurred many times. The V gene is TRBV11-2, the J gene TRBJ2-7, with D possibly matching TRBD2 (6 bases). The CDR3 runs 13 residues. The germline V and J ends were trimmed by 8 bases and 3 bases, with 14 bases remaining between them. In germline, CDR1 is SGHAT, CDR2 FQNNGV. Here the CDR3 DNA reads TGTGCCAGCGAGGCTATGGACTACTACGAGCAGTACTTC. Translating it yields CASEAMDYYEQYF.

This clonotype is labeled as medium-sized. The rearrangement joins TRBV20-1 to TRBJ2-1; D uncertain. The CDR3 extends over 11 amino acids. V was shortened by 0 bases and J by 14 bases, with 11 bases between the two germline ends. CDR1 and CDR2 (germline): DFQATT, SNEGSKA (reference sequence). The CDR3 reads CSARELALEFF. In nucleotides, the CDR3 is TGCAGTGCTAGAGAATTGGCGTTGGAGTTCTTC.

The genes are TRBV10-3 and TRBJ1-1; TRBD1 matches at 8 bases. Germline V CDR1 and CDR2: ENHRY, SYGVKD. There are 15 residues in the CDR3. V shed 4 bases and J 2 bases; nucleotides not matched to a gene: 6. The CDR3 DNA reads TGTGCCATCAGTGCCGGCGACAGGGGTAACACTGAAGCTTTCTTT. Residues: CAISAGDRGNTEAFF.

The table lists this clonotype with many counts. In nucleotides, the CDR3 is TGCAGCGTTGGAGGGGAAGTCCGAGACAGGGTTGAAAAACTGTTTTTT. It specifies CSVGGEVRDRVEKLFF. The chain carries TRBV29-1 and TRBJ1-4; TRBD1 matches 7 bases. This CDR3 is 16 amino acids long. Germline V gives CDR1 SQVTM, CDR2 ANQGSEA. V lost 4 bases to trimming and J lost 7 bases; unmatched junction nucleotides: 15.

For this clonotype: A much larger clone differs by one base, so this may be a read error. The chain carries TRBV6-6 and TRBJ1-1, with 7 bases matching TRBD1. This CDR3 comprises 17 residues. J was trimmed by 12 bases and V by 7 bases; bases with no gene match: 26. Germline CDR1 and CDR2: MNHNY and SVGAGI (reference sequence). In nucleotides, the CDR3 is TGTGCCAGCATACTAACAGGGGCCGGGGGTTTTCGTCGGTCTTCTTTCTTT. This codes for CASILTGAGGFRRSSFF.

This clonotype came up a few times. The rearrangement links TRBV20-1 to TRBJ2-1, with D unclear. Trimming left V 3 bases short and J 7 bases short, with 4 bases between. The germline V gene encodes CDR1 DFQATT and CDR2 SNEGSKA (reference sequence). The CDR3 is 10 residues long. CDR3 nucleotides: TGCAGTGCTAGGCCGAATGAGCAGTTCTTC. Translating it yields CSARPNEQFF.

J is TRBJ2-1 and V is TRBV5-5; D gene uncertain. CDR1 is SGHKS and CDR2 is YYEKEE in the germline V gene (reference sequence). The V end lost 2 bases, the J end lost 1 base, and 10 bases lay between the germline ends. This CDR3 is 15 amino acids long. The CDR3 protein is CASSFGSWSYNEQFF. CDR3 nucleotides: TGTGCCAGCAGCTTCGGGTCTTGGTCCTACAATGAGCAGTTCTTC.

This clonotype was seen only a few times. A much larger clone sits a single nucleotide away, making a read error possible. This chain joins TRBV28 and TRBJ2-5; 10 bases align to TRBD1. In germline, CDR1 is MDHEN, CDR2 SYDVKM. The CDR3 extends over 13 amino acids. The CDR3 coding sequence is TGTACCAACGGACAGGGGGGGACGGAGACCCAGTACTTC. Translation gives CTNGQGGTETQYF.

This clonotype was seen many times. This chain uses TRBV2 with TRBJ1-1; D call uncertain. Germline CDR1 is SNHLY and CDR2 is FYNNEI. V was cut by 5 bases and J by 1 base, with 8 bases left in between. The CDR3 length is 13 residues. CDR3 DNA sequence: TGTGCCAGCAGTCTACAGAGGAACACTGAAGCTTTCTTT. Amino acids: CASSLQRNTEAFF.

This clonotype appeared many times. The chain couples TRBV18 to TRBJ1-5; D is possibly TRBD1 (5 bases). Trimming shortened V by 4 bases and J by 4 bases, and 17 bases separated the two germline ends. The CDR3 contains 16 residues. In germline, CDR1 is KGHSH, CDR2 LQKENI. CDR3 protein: CASSRGATDKNQPQHF. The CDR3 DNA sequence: TGTGCCAGCTCACGAGGGGCTACGGATAAAAATCAGCCCCAGCATTTT.

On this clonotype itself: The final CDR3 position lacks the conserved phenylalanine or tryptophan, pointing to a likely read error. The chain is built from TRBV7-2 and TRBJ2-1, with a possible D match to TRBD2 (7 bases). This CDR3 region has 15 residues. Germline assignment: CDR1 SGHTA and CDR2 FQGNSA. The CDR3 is CASRLDVGGHNEQFL. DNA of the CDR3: TGTGCCAGCCGCTTAGACGTGGGGGGGCACAATGAGCAGTTCCTC.

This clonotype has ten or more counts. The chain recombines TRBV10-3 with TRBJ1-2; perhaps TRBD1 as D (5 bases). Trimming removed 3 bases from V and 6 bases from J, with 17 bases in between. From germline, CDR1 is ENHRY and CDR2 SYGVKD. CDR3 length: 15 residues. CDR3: CAISDGRGLSHGYTF. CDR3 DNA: TGTGCCATCAGTGATGGTCGGGGGTTGAGTCATGGCTACACCTTC.

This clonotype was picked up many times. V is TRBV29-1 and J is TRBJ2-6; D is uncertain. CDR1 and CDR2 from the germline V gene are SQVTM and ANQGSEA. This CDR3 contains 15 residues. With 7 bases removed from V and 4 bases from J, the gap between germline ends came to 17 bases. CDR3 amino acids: CSAAMGEHGANVLTF. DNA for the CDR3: TGCAGCGCCGCAATGGGCGAACACGGGGCCAACGTCCTGACTTTC.